The 17 T cell receptor beta chains in this list originate from one sample, sequenced in a study of T cells in Graves' hyperthyroidism and ophthalmopathy. TCR beta CDR3 region amplification was performed from RNA transcripts. The TCR CDR3 first-round RT-PCR relied on the HTBI primer set. TCRdb re-analysed the multiplex PCR reads in MiXCR, keeping a single row per CDR3 protein. Of about 500,000 distinct CDR3 sequences listed, about 15% are singletons. Sequenced sample: blood. These receptors originate from a woman aged 18-29 years with Graves' ophthalmopathy.

This clonotype was detected only a few times. J is TRBJ1-3 and V is TRBV9, with D uncertain. CDR3 length: 17 residues. Germline V gene sequence: CDR1 SGDLS, CDR2 YYNGEE. V dropped 1 base and J dropped 3 bases, with 17 bases sitting between them. The CDR3 loop reads CASSVSPLDIVGNTIYF. CDR3 coding DNA: TGTGCCAGCAGCGTAAGCCCCCTTGACATAGTTGGAAACACCATATATTTT. The full variable domain, its missing parts supplied by reference TRBV9 and TRBJ1-3, is DSGVTQTPKHLITATGQRVTLRCSPRSGDLSVYWYQQSLDQGLQFLIQYYNGEERAKGNILERFSAQQFPDLHSELNLSSLELGDSALYFCASSVSPLDIVGNTIYFGEGSWLTVV.

With respect to this clonotype: This clone may be a read error of a much larger clone one base away. The chain combines TRBV3-1 with TRBJ2-3, with D possibly matching TRBD2 (5 bases). The CDR3 consists of 14 residues. CDR1 LGHDT and CDR2 YNNKEL come from the germline V gene (reference sequence). The CDR3 is CVSSQKPGADTQYF. The CDR3 nucleotides are TGTGTCAGCAGCCAAAAACCCGGGGCAGATACGCAGTATTTT.

This clonotype was found many times. The rearrangement uses TRBV20-1 and TRBJ2-7, with TRBD2 identical over 7 bases. V dropped 0 bases and J dropped 6; count of bases not matched to a gene: 11. The V gene's germline CDR1 is DFQATT and CDR2 SNEGSKA (reference sequence). This CDR3 contains 15 residues. CDR3 residues: CSARDRDYPIGEQYF. CDR3 coding DNA: TGCAGTGCTAGAGACCGGGACTACCCAATTGGCGAGCAGTACTTC.

The chain employs TRBV7-3 and TRBJ2-1; TRBD1 agrees at 8 bases. There are 15 residues in the CDR3. V was clipped by 5 bases and J by 3 bases; unmatched bases: 6. Germline loops: CDR1 SGHTA, CDR2 FQGTGA. The CDR3 sequence is CASSATGADYNEQFF. In DNA, the CDR3 is TGTGCCAGCAGCGCGACAGGGGCCGACTACAATGAGCAGTTCTTC.

This chain links TRBV6-4 with TRBJ1-1, with D maybe TRBD1 (5 bases). Germline assignment: CDR1 MRHNA and CDR2 SNTAGT. V was clipped by 10 bases and J by 8 bases, with 29 bases between them. This CDR3 comprises 16 residues. The CDR3 is CANESFRVGSCWEAFF. CDR3 DNA: TGTGCCAACGAATCATTCAGGGTAGGTTCCTGTTGGGAAGCTTTCTTT.

This clonotype has more than one count but fewer than ten. This chain joins TRBV12-3 or TRBV12-4 and TRBJ2-1, with D perhaps TRBD1 or TRBD2 (5 bases each). The CDR3 runs 15 residues. The V and J ends lost 5 bases and 9 bases respectively, with 20 bases between them. This CDR3 is CASSPSVSGTSEQFF. As DNA, the CDR3 is TGTGCCAGCAGTCCTTCGGTATCCGGGACCAGTGAGCAGTTCTTC.

Points on this clonotype: A much larger clonotype is one base distant, so this may be a read error. The chain carries TRBV28 and TRBJ1-2, with a tentative D call TRBD1 (6 bases). The CDR3 runs to 12 residues. The germline gives CDR1 MDHEN, CDR2 SYDVKM. In DNA, the CDR3 is TGTGCCAGCAGTTTGGACAGCTATGGCAACACCTTC. Its protein is CASSLDSYGNTF.

DNA of the CDR3: TGTGCCAGCAGTGGACAGACAGGGGGCCGCGAGCAGTACTTC. Amino acids: CASSGQTGGREQYF. The chain employs TRBV28 and TRBJ2-7, with 10 positions matching TRBD1. J gave up 6 bases and V 5 bases, and 7 bases lay outside the gene matches. CDR3 length: 14 residues. Germline V gene sequence: CDR1 MDHEN, CDR2 SYDVKM.

The chain carries TRBV15 and TRBJ2-5; D is uncertain. V lost 2 bases and J lost 7, with 11 bases in between. The CDR3 sequence is 13 residues long. Germline V lookup: CDR1 LNHNV, CDR2 YYDKDF (reference sequence). Here the CDR3 reads CATSRTGGGTQYF. The CDR3 DNA reads as TGTGCCACCAGCAGAACCGGTGGCGGGACCCAGTACTTC.

This clonotype was seen at least ten times. The chain combines TRBV28 with TRBJ1-2, with D tentatively TRBD1 (6 bases). Trimming removed 6 bases from V and 2 bases from J, with 13 bases in between. The CDR3 extends over 14 amino acids. CDR1 and CDR2 (germline): MDHEN, SYDVKM. In DNA, the CDR3 is TGTGCCAGCAGCCAGCAGGGGCCAAACTATGGCTACACCTTC. Encoded protein: CASSQQGPNYGYTF.

Regarding this clonotype: Given a much more abundant clone one base away, this may be a read error. The chain combines TRBV13 with TRBJ1-2; no definite D call. Germline values: CDR1 PRHDT, CDR2 FYEKMQ (reference sequence). The CDR3 is 15 residues long. CDR3 region: CANSSGPPAPYGYTF. The CDR3 nucleotides read TGTGCCAACAGCTCAGGACCTCCGGCCCCCTATGGCTACACCTTC.

The rearrangement joins TRBV5-1 to TRBJ1-2; D unresolved. CDR3 length: 9 residues. The germline V gene encodes CDR1 SGHRS and CDR2 YFSETQ. Trimming took 9 bases from V and 7 from J, leaving 7 bases between them. The CDR3 reads CAMPRGYTF. CDR3 coding DNA: TGCGCCATGCCCCGTGGCTACACCTTC.

This clonotype was seen a handful of times. V gene TRBV6-2 or TRBV6-3 combines with J gene TRBJ2-7; 10 bases are shared with TRBD2. Trimming cost V 6 bases and J 3 bases; bases outside gene matches: 2. The CDR3 contains 13 residues. CDR1 is MNHEY, CDR2 SVGEGT, per germline. This chain's CDR3 is CASRLAGLYEQYF. Here the CDR3 DNA reads TGTGCCAGCAGACTAGCGGGACTCTACGAGCAGTACTTC.

This clonotype appeared many times. This chain connects TRBV20-1 to TRBJ2-4; D is ambiguous. The length of the CDR3 is 15 residues. Trimming left V 3 bases short and J 0 bases short, with 12 bases between. In germline, CDR1 is DFQATT, CDR2 SNEGSKA (reference sequence). Written as DNA, the CDR3 is TGCAGTGCTAGTGGGCTAGAGCTAGCCAAAAACATTCAGTACTTC. It specifies CSASGLELAKNIQYF.

This sequence joins TRBV4-3 and TRBJ2-1, with D tentatively TRBD2 (6 bases). The CDR3 is made up of 14 amino acids. Germline CDR1 LGHNA, CDR2 YSLEER. V lost 0 bases, J lost 6 bases, and 9 bases lay in between. CDR3 nucleotide sequence: TGCGCCAGCAGCCAAGACGGGACTGGCAATGAGCAGTTCTTC. This sequence encodes CASSQDGTGNEQFF.

This clonotype was seen ten or more times. J is TRBJ1-2 and V is TRBV6-1; weak D call: TRBD1 (6 bases). The ends were cut back, 6 bases at V and 8 bases at J, with 13 bases in the middle. This CDR3 has 12 residues. Germline V gene sequence: CDR1 MNHNS, CDR2 SASEGT. The CDR3 loop is CASSTGTGGYTF. CDR3 sequence (DNA): TGTGCCAGCAGCACAGGGACGGGGGGCTACACCTTC.

This clonotype was found many times. The chain joins TRBV6-1 to TRBJ1-2; unclear D gene. The CDR3 loop spans 13 amino acids. V shed 7 bases and J shed 2 bases, with 11 bases lying between them. Germline lookup yields CDR1 MNHNS and CDR2 SASEGT. CDR3 sequence: CASKNTWNYGYTF. As DNA, the CDR3 is TGTGCCAGCAAAAACACGTGGAACTATGGCTACACCTTC.